The clone carrying this T cell receptor beta chain turned up a few times. Antigen: not known. Assay: immunoSEQ multiplex PCR; the TCRdb copy retains only in-frame clones and omits some. The sample includes roughly 300,000 clones, roughly nine tenths seen only once; the top ten take more than 0.9%. The donors were part of the validation cohort, which consisted of about 120 subjects and was separate from the first cohort of 666 subjects. This sample was taken from a study of cytomegalovirus exposure and HLA in healthy donors. Study results and limitations: Subsequent analysis showed first-cohort TCR clusters tending to co-occur in 95 to 150 validation repertoires. Reported results showed that the classifier diagnosed cytomegalovirus status with high specificity and sensitivity. In vitro work confirmed that a few CMV-associated chains recognize CMV antigens.

The sequence came from a woman aged 30 to 39 in good health and CMV-seropositive. Sequencing input: PBMCs.

CDR3 loop: CASSIEGGNQPQHF. In DNA, the CDR3 is TGTGCCAGTAGTATTGAGGGGGGCAATCAGCCCCAGCATTTT. V and J are TRBV19 and TRBJ1-5; D possibly corresponds to TRBD1 (6 bases). The CDR3 extends over 14 amino acids. Trimming cost V 3 bases and J 2 bases, with 8 bases left between them. Germline V CDR1 and CDR2: LNHDA, SQIVND (reference sequence). The full variable domain, in which reference TRBV19 and TRBJ1-5 provide the parts outside the CDR3, is DGGITQSPKYLFRKEGQNVTLSCEQNLNHDAMYWYRQDPGQGLRLIYYSQIVNDFQKGDIAEGYSVSREKKESFPLTVTSAQKNPTAFYLCASSIEGGNQPQHFGDGTRLSIL.